These 14 T cell receptor beta chains were all obtained from the same sample, sequenced in a study of blood T cell repertoires in COVID-19. Repertoires were generated with immunoSEQ multiplex PCR, while TCRdb's copy carries only in-frame clones and drops some. Of approximately 210,000 clones in the sample, around 82% are singletons; the top ten hold approximately 3.8%. Sequenced: peripheral blood. These receptors were taken from a woman of 80 years or more with acute or convalescent COVID-19.

The rearrangement links TRBV11-2 to TRBJ2-2; perhaps TRBD2 as D (5 bases). The germline V gene encodes CDR1 SGHAT and CDR2 FQNNGV. The CDR3 covers 16 residues. Trimming shortened V by 2 bases and J by 2 bases, and 12 bases separated the two germline ends. The CDR3 region has the DNA TGTGCCAGCAGCTTATTCCGGGGTGGTAACACCGGGGAGCTGTTTTTT. Protein: CASSLFRGGNTGELFF.

The chain employs TRBV27 and TRBJ2-7; maybe TRBD2 (5 bases). The V gene lost 5 bases and the J gene lost 6 bases, with 17 bases spanning the gap. This CDR3 region has 14 residues. Germline CDR1 is MNHEY and CDR2 is SMNVEV (reference sequence). This CDR3 is CASSRARESLEQYF. The CDR3 DNA sequence: TGTGCCAGCAGTCGGGCCCGGGAATCGCTCGAGCAGTACTTC.

This clone was detected once. The chain combines TRBV9 with TRBJ1-3; D is ambiguous. Germline loops: CDR1 SGDLS, CDR2 YYNGEE. Between the trimmed V and J ends, which lost 3 bases and 2 bases, there was a span of 15 bases. The CDR3 runs to 16 residues. The CDR3 is CASSADNALAGNTIYF. The CDR3, as DNA: TGTGCCAGCAGCGCCGACAATGCGCTCGCTGGAAACACCATATATTTT.

The chain links TRBV11-2 to TRBJ1-6; a possible D gene is TRBD1 (5 bases). Germline loops: CDR1 SGHAT, CDR2 FQNNGV. Trimming removed 5 bases from V and 7 bases from J, with 12 bases in between. CDR3 length: 14 residues. DNA of the CDR3: TGTGCCAGCAGCCGGGGACTGCTCAATTCACCCCTCCACTTT. Its protein is CASSRGLLNSPLHF.

The chain employs TRBV5-5 and TRBJ2-7; 10 bases are shared with TRBD1. V was pared by 4 bases and J by 3 bases, with 7 bases of the junction left unmatched. The CDR3 spans 15 residues. The germline CDR1 and CDR2 sequences are SGHKS and YYEKEE (reference sequence). The CDR3 coding sequence is TGTGCCAGCAGCCCTCCGGGACAGGGGAGCTACGAGCAGTACTTC. It encodes CASSPPGQGSYEQYF. The full variable domain, its missing parts supplied by reference TRBV5-5 and TRBJ2-7, is DAGVTQSPTHLIKTRGQQVTLRCSPISGHKSVSWYQQVLGQGPQFIFQYYEKEERGRGNFPDRFSARQFPNYSSELNVNALLLGDSALYLCASSPPGQGSYEQYFGPGTRLTVT.

V gene TRBV11-3 combines with J gene TRBJ2-1, with 10 positions matching TRBD2. The V gene's germline CDR1 is SGHNT and CDR2 YENEEA. The CDR3 is 15 residues long. V shed 2 bases and J 9 bases; nucleotides not matched to a gene: 7. The CDR3 DNA sequence: TGTGCCAGCAGCTTACCCCAGCGGGGGGGCAGTGAGCAGTTCTTC. Translating gives CASSLPQRGGSEQFF. Full variable domain (rest looked up from reference TRBV11-3 and TRBJ2-1): EAGVVQSPRYKIIEKKQPVAFWCNPISGHNTLYWYLQNLGQGPELLIRYENEEAVDDSQLPKDRFSAERLKGVDSTLKIQPAELGDSAVYLCASSLPQRGGSEQFFGPGTRLTVL.

The V and J genes are TRBV3-1 (or the pseudogene TRBV3-2) and TRBJ1-5, with D hard to call. Trimming shortened V by 4 bases and J by 0 bases, and 10 bases separated the two germline ends. Germline V CDR1 and CDR2: LGHDT, YNNKEL (reference sequence). The CDR3 is 15 residues long. CDR3 in amino acids: CASSPDGDSNQPQHF. Written as DNA, the CDR3 is TGTGCCAGCAGCCCTGACGGAGATAGCAATCAGCCCCAGCATTTT.

The gene calls are TRBV18 and TRBJ1-1, with 8 positions matching TRBD1. Germline trimming cut 0 bases from V and 3 bases from J; bases unmatched to any gene: 3. CDR1 KGHSH and CDR2 LQKENI come from the germline V gene. The CDR3 sequence is 15 residues long. The CDR3 coding sequence is TGTGCCAGCTCACCACCGGACAGGGCCGACACTGAAGCTTTCTTT. The encoded protein is CASSPPDRADTEAFF.

V and J are TRBV29-1 and TRBJ2-1; no definite D call. With 1 base removed from V and 8 bases from J, the gap between germline ends came to 9 bases. Germline lookup yields CDR1 SQVTM and CDR2 ANQGSEA. CDR3 length: 12 amino acids. The CDR3 sequence is CSVEGPPDEQFF. For the CDR3, the DNA is TGCAGCGTTGAAGGTCCCCCCGATGAGCAGTTCTTC.

The gene calls are TRBV3-1 (or the pseudogene TRBV3-2) and TRBJ1-3; TRBD1 agrees at 8 bases. Germline loops: CDR1 LGHDT, CDR2 YNNKEL (reference sequence). V was pared by 5 bases and J by 4 bases, with 1 base of the junction left unmatched. This CDR3 region has 13 residues. The CDR3 bases are TGTGCCAGCAGCTGGGACAGGGGAAACACCATATATTTT. Translated: CASSWDRGNTIYF.

V usage is TRBV6-4 and J usage is TRBJ1-1; no clear D. The CDR3 spans 13 residues. V was pared by 5 bases and J by 5 bases, with 12 bases between. Per germline, CDR1 MRHNA and CDR2 SNTAGT. The CDR3 reads CASSQDAGTEAFF. The CDR3 coding sequence is TGTGCCAGCAGTCAGGACGCGGGGACTGAAGCTTTCTTT.

J is TRBJ1-1 and V is TRBV14; no clear D gene. The germline V gene encodes CDR1 SGHDN and CDR2 FVKESK. Trimming took off 4 bases at V and 7 bases at J, with 16 bases between the two ends. This CDR3 spans 14 amino acids. The CDR3 region is CASSRRDWEGEAFF. CDR3 nucleotides: TGTGCCAGCAGCCGGCGGGATTGGGAGGGTGAAGCTTTCTTT.

V is TRBV9 and J is TRBJ1-3; D is uncertain. This CDR3 region has 16 residues. Trimming took 2 bases from V and 0 from J, leaving 12 bases between them. Germline-derived CDR1 and CDR2 are SGDLS and YYNGEE. The CDR3 region is CASSVEHSHSGNTIYF. As DNA, the CDR3 is TGTGCCAGCAGCGTGGAGCACTCGCACTCTGGAAACACCATATATTTT.

This chain connects TRBV7-8 to TRBJ2-1; 8 bases map to TRBD2. Trimming took 1 base from V and 10 from J; bases not matched to a gene: 3. Germline V gene lookup returns CDR1 SGHVS and CDR2 FQNEAQ. This CDR3 contains 13 residues. The CDR3 DNA reads TGTGCCAGCAGCTTAGTCGGGACTAGAGAGCAGTTCTTC. It encodes CASSLVGTREQFF.